The rows below give T cell receptor beta chains drawn from one sample of a study of T cell repertoires in cytomegalovirus infection. TCRdb passed the reads through MiXCR, listing each CDR3 protein once. This repertoire shows tens of thousands of distinct CDR3 sequences, around 18% found once; its top ten account for 64%. For these TCRs, the target antigens are not known. Sequencing was performed on CD8+ T cells from cultured PBMCs, taken from culture after CMV antigen stimulation. The origin of the receptors is a human donor in good health (CMV status not recorded). Some clones in this sample may be carry-over from other donors' samples. The CDR3 runs from the conserved cysteine through the conserved F or W. A D gene is named only where the DNA matches it firmly. Part of the rows lack a size; the others show once, few, many or a class for expanded clones.

clone_size j_call d_call cdr3_length v_call cdr3_aa cdr3_nt
few TRBJ1-5 TRBD1 14 TRBV20-1 CSAKQGGVYQPQHF TGCAGTGCTAAACAGGGGGGAGTATATCAGCCCCAGCATTTT
- TRBJ2-1 TRBD2 15 TRBV27 CASSLASGDYNEQFF TGTGCCAGCAGTTTAGCTAGCGGGGATTACAATGAGCAGTTCTTC
few TRBJ2-3 TRBD2 17 TRBV7-9 CASSLQRGTTSTDTQYF TGTGCCAGCAGCTTACAGCGGGGGACTACTAGCACAGATACGCAGTATTTT
- TRBJ2-2 - 15 TRBV7-9 CASSLGQVLTGELFF TGTGCCAGCAGCTTAGGGCAGGTTCTCACCGGGGAGCTGTTTTTT
few TRBJ2-3 - 12 TRBV7-9 CASSSEVPNRYF TGTGCCAGCAGCTCCGAGGTGCCGAATCGGTATTTT
few TRBJ2-4 TRBD1 15 TRBV12-3/TRBV12-4 CASNLGRGRENIQYF TGTGCCAGCAATTTGGGCAGGGGGCGTGAAAACATTCAGTACTTC
- TRBJ2-7 - 14 TRBV28 CASSSTGEEYEQYF TGTGCCAGCAGTTCAACAGGGGAGGAATACGAGCAGTACTTC
few TRBJ2-1 TRBD1 13 TRBV5-6 CASSSGQGHEQFF TGTGCCAGCAGCTCAGGACAGGGCCATGAGCAGTTCTTC
- TRBJ2-7 TRBD2 16 TRBV7-9 CASSSIPSGNPYEQYF TGTGCCAGCAGCTCCATCCCTAGCGGAAATCCTTACGAGCAGTACTTC
- TRBJ2-5 - 13 TRBV7-6 CASSSEEVSAQYF TGTGCCAGCAGCAGTGAGGAAGTCTCGGCCCAGTACTTC
few TRBJ2-1 TRBD2 15 TRBV6-5 CASSYGLAGSNEQFF TGTGCCAGCAGTTACGGACTAGCGGGGTCCAATGAGCAGTTCTTC
- TRBJ1-5 - 15 TRBV11-2 CASSLDRQGSQPQHF TGTGCCAGCAGCTTAGATCGGCAGGGGAGCCAGCCCCAGCATTTT
few TRBJ1-5 - 13 TRBV19 CASSPSLGQPQHF TGTGCCAGTAGTCCGAGCCTGGGGCAGCCCCAGCATTTT
- TRBJ1-4 - 15 TRBV7-8 CASSRNRGKNEKLFF TGTGCCAGCAGCCGCAACCGGGGGAAAAATGAAAAACTGTTTTTT
few TRBJ2-7 - 14 TRBV6-2/TRBV6-3 CASSEPDKHNEQYF TGTGCCAGCAGTGAACCGGACAAACACAACGAGCAGTACTTC
few TRBJ1-1 - 12 TRBV9 CASSDERSEAFF TGTGCCAGCAGCGATGAACGTAGTGAAGCTTTCTTT
few TRBJ1-1 - 15 TRBV4-3 CASSQGGLYLTEAFF TGCGCCAGCAGCCAGGGTGGCTTGTACCTCACTGAAGCTTTCTTT
few TRBJ2-1 - 13 TRBV7-3 CASSFETGNEQFF TGTGCCAGCAGCTTCGAGACGGGGAATGAGCAGTTCTTC
- TRBJ1-1 - 13 TRBV7-3 CASSSGPRTEAFF TGTGCCAGCAGCTCGGGCCCGCGCACTGAAGCTTTCTTT
- TRBJ2-3 - 17 TRBV7-2 CASSSPGAREGPDTQYF TGTGCCAGCAGCTCTCCGGGTGCCCGAGAAGGGCCAGATACGCAGTATTTT
few TRBJ1-5 - 14 TRBV27 CASSLYREHQPQHF TGTGCCAGCAGTCTCTACAGGGAACATCAGCCCCAGCATTTT
- TRBJ2-7 - 14 TRBV7-2 CASSPGLGWNEQYF TGTGCCAGCAGCCCAGGACTGGGGTGGAACGAGCAGTACTTC
few TRBJ1-1 - 13 TRBV5-6 CASSLAGNTEAFF TGTGCCAGCAGCTTGGCCGGGAACACTGAAGCTTTCTTT
- TRBJ2-3 - 14 TRBV7-1 CASSSAQRADTQYF TGTGCCAGCAGCTCAGCACAGCGGGCAGATACGCAGTATTTT
- TRBJ2-7 - 17 TRBV28 CASSAPPAPASSYEQYF TGTGCCAGCAGTGCTCCCCCCGCTCCAGCTTCTTCCTACGAGCAGTACTTC
few TRBJ2-7 - 14 TRBV7-2 CASSLKGRIDEQYF TGTGCCAGCAGCTTAAAGGGCCGGATTGACGAGCAGTACTTC
few TRBJ2-2 - 13 TRBV12-3/TRBV12-4 CASTPGRTGELFF TGTGCCAGCACCCCCGGACGGACCGGGGAGCTGTTTTTT
- TRBJ2-7 - 14 TRBV7-9 CASSLAPGVYEQYF TGTGCCAGCAGCTTAGCTCCCGGGGTTTACGAGCAGTACTTC
- TRBJ2-7 TRBD2 13 TRBV18 CASLGGSAYEQYF TGTGCCAGTCTCGGGGGGTCAGCCTACGAGCAGTACTTC
few TRBJ1-1 TRBD1 17 TRBV7-2 CASSSRVGGIVDTEAFF TGTGCCAGCAGCTCCCGCGTAGGGGGCATCGTGGACACTGAAGCTTTCTTT
few TRBJ2-7 - 14 TRBV7-9 CASSQDRGTYEQYF TGCGCCAGCAGCCAAGACAGAGGGACCTACGAGCAGTACTTC
- TRBJ1-2 - 13 TRBV6-5 CASSYQTNYGYTF TGTGCCAGCAGTTACCAGACTAACTATGGCTACACCTTC
- TRBJ1-2 - 16 TRBV7-2 CASSLVRAGAVWGYTF TGTGCCAGCAGCTTAGTGAGGGCAGGGGCTGTCTGGGGCTACACCTTC
many TRBJ2-1 - 12 TRBV7-2 CASSLDGAEQFF TGTGCCAGCAGCTTAGATGGGGCTGAGCAGTTCTTC
- TRBJ2-2 TRBD1 15 TRBV30 CAWRYRDRDTGELFF TGTGCCTGGAGATACCGGGACAGGGACACCGGGGAGCTGTTTTTT
few TRBJ2-7 TRBD1 14 TRBV7-8 CASSRTGGGYEQYF TGTGCCAGCAGCCGTACAGGGGGAGGCTACGAGCAGTACTTC
- TRBJ2-3 TRBD2 16 TRBV7-3 CASSLKPAGERDTQYF TGTGCCAGCAGCTTAAAACCAGCGGGAGAAAGAGATACGCAGTATTTT
few TRBJ2-1 - 22 TRBV7-3 CASSLTLGLFRGGHMRGNKQFF TGTGCCAGCAGCTTAACCTTAGGGCTGTTTCGGGGCGGGCACATGAGGGGCAATAAGCAGTTCTTC
few TRBJ1-1 TRBD1 14 TRBV7-6 CASSPSSGGYEAFF TGTGCCAGCAGCCCCTCGTCAGGGGGGTATGAAGCTTTCTTT
few TRBJ2-7 - 11 TRBV20-1 CSARKDHEQYF TGCAGTGCTAGAAAAGACCACGAGCAGTACTTC
- TRBJ2-7 - 13 TRBV28 CASRGDSTYEQYF TGTGCCAGCAGGGGGGACTCAACCTACGAGCAGTACTTC
few TRBJ1-1 - 15 TRBV7-6 CASSPGGASVTEAFF TGTGCCAGCAGCCCCGGCGGGGCTTCGGTAACTGAAGCTTTCTTT
few TRBJ1-2 TRBD1 14 TRBV7-6 CASSPGTGGFGYTF TGTGCCAGCAGCCCAGGGACAGGGGGCTTTGGCTACACCTTC
- TRBJ2-5 - 13 TRBV7-9 CASKSYLAETQYF TGTGCCAGCAAATCGTACTTAGCGGAGACCCAGTACTTC
few TRBJ2-1 - 16 TRBV7-8 CASSLRGLAAYNEQFF TGTGCCAGCAGCTTAAGGGGGCTAGCGGCCTACAATGAGCAGTTCTTC
few TRBJ2-1 TRBD2 15 TRBV20-1 CSAPPGLAEYNEQFF TGCAGTGCTCCCCCGGGACTAGCGGAATACAATGAGCAGTTCTTC
few TRBJ2-3 TRBD2 17 TRBV28 CASSFWGLAGTGDTQYF TGTGCCAGCAGTTTTTGGGGACTAGCGGGAACAGGAGATACGCAGTATTTT
- TRBJ2-3 TRBD1 14 TRBV7-3 CASSPSTGGDTQYF TGTGCCAGCAGCCCTTCGACAGGGGGCGATACGCAGTATTTT
- TRBJ2-7 TRBD2 17 TRBV2 CASKAREGPILIYEQYF TGTGCCAGCAAGGCGCGGGAGGGTCCTATTTTAATCTACGAGCAGTACTTC
- TRBJ2-7 - 19 TRBV7-2 CASRFAPPPSSEALKEQYF TGTGCCAGCAGGTTTGCCCCTCCCCCCTCTAGCGAGGCCTTGAAGGAGCAGTACTTC
few TRBJ2-7 - 13 TRBV7-2 CASSFGYYYEQYF TGTGCCAGCAGCTTCGGGTACTACTACGAGCAGTACTTC
- TRBJ2-2 - 16 TRBV7-6 CASSPGGTGFTGELFF TGTGCCAGCAGCCCGGGGGGGACAGGTTTCACCGGGGAGCTGTTTTTT
- TRBJ2-1 TRBD2 14 TRBV15 CATSRSVTSGEQFF TGTGCCACCAGCAGATCCGTGACTAGCGGGGAGCAGTTCTTC
- TRBJ2-3 TRBD2 17 TRBV6-5 CASSLLLAGGPSDTQYF TGTGCCAGCAGTTTACTATTGGCGGGAGGGCCGTCAGATACGCAGTATTTT
many TRBJ1-5 - 11 TRBV6-2/TRBV6-3 CASTPRQPQHF TGTGCCAGCACCCCGAGACAGCCCCAGCATTTT